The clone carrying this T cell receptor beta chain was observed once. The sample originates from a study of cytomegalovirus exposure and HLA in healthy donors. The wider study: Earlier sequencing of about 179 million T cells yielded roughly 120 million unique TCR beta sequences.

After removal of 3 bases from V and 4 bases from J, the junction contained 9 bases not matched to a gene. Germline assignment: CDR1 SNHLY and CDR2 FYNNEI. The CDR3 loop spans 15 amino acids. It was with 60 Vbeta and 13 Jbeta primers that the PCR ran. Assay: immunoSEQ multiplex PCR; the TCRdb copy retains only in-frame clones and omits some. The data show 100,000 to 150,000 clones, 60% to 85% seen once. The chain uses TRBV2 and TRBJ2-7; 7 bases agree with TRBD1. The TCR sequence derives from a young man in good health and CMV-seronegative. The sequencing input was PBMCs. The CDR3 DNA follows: TGTGCCAGCAGTGATCAGACAGGGCTGGAGTACGAGCAGTACTTC. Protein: CASSDQTGLEYEQYF.